This is a list of T cell receptor beta chains from one sample in a study of multiple sclerosis patients with progressive multifocal leukoencephalopathy. The method was immunoSEQ multiplex PCR; TCRdb's version includes in-frame clones alone and lacks a portion of them. The sample lists more than 30,000 clones; over 80% were seen once. Sample: PBMCs, taken from a patient treated with natalizumab. The receptors come from a woman aged 35 to 49 with progressive multifocal leukoencephalopathy. Each CDR3 is given with its conserved first and last residue. D genes are given only for firm matches. Size tells how often a clone was seen (once, few, many) or the class of an expanded clone, and some rows leave it out.

TRBV29-1	.	TRBD1	TRBJ1-1	CSVEDGGTATEAFF	TGCAGCGTTGAAGATGGGGGGACAGCAACTGAAGCTTTCTTT
TRBV6-4	few	.	TRBJ1-2	CASRQGTGFGYTF	TGTGCCAGCAGACAAGGCACAGGTTTTGGCTACACCTTC
TRBV27	.	.	TRBJ1-6	CASSSPGAPLHF	TGTGCCAGCAGTTCCCCCGGGGCACCCCTCCACTTT
TRBV27	.	.	TRBJ1-5	CASSLAKTSNQPQHF	TGTGCCAGCAGTTTGGCCAAAACTAGCAATCAGCCCCAGCATTTT
TRBV5-5	.	TRBD1	TRBJ1-2	CASSLERTGGYLYGYTF	TGTGCCAGCAGCTTGGAAAGGACAGGGGGTTACCTCTATGGCTACACCTTC
TRBV11-2	.	.	TRBJ2-7	CASSLDQARSGGYEQYF	TGTGCCAGCAGCTTAGATCAGGCCAGGTCGGGTGGGTACGAGCAGTACTTC
TRBV4-2	.	.	TRBJ2-5	CASSRGGYLGETQYF	TGTGCCAGCAGCCGTGGTGGGTATTTAGGAGAGACCCAGTACTTC
TRBV5-6	.	.	TRBJ2-2	CASSLLQNTGELFF	TGTGCCAGCAGCTTGCTACAGAACACCGGGGAGCTGTTTTTT
TRBV5-6	.	TRBD1	TRBJ1-2	CASSPPTGGYGYTF	TGTGCCAGCAGCCCACCGACAGGGGGCTATGGCTACACCTTC
TRBV14	.	.	TRBJ2-3	CASSPTYQGTDTQYF	TGTGCCAGCAGCCCAACGTATCAAGGCACAGATACGCAGTATTTT
TRBV12-5	.	.	TRBJ1-1	CASGPSGFVTEAFF	TGTGCTAGTGGTCCCTCAGGGTTTGTCACTGAAGCTTTCTTT
TRBV7-2	.	TRBD2	TRBJ2-1	CASSELAGGFYNEQFF	TGTGCCAGCAGCGAACTAGCGGGAGGTTTCTACAATGAGCAGTTCTTC
TRBV11-3	.	TRBD1	TRBJ1-3	CASSRAGQGSDSGNTIYF	TGTGCCAGCAGCCGAGCGGGACAGGGGTCGGACTCTGGAAACACCATATATTTT
TRBV7-2	.	TRBD2	TRBJ2-3	CASSLARGTSGRDTQYF	TGTGCCAGCAGCTTAGCGCGGGGGACTAGCGGGAGAGATACGCAGTATTTT
TRBV5-3	.	.	TRBJ2-1	CARSPYGGAAEQFF	TGTGCCAGAAGCCCCTATGGGGGGGCCGCTGAGCAGTTCTTC
TRBV11-2	.	.	TRBJ2-1	CASSLVGRGSYNEQFF	TGTGCCAGCAGCTTAGTAGGGCGCGGGTCCTACAATGAGCAGTTCTTC
TRBV30	.	.	TRBJ2-1	CAWSQGSSYNEQFF	TGTGCCTGGTCCCAGGGCAGCTCCTACAATGAGCAGTTCTTC
TRBV9	.	.	TRBJ1-6	CASSRTASQPLHF	TGTGCCAGCAGTAGAACAGCTTCCCAGCCCCTCCACTTT
TRBV5-5	.	.	TRBJ1-5	CASSVDGGPPQHF	TGTGCCAGCAGCGTCGACGGGGGCCCGCCCCAGCATTTT
TRBV11-2	.	TRBD1	TRBJ1-2	CASSLGGTGYGYTF	TGTGCCAGCAGCTTAGGAGGGACAGGCTATGGCTACACCTTC
TRBV10-3	few	TRBD1	TRBJ2-7	CAIRYGTGPYEQYF	TGTGCCATCAGGTACGGGACAGGGCCGTACGAGCAGTACTTC
TRBV7-2	once	.	TRBJ1-3	CASSLRKQISLGNTIYF	TGTGCCAGCAGCCTTCGCAAACAGATATCACTTGGAAACACCATATATTTT
TRBV5-8	.	TRBD2	TRBJ2-5	CASSNGGARETQYF	TGTGCCAGCAGCAACGGGGGGGCCCGTGAGACCCAGTACTTC
TRBV19	once	TRBD1	TRBJ2-5	CASSSQGFKETQYF	TGTGCCAGTAGTTCACAGGGGTTCAAAGAGACCCAGTACTTC
TRBV5-4	.	.	TRBJ2-5	CASSSPGRASETQYF	TGTGCCAGCAGCTCTCCGGGACGGGCCTCGGAGACCCAGTACTTC
TRBV5-1	.	.	TRBJ2-1	CASSLVGDTYNEQFF	TGCGCCAGCAGCTTGGTCGGGGACACCTACAATGAGCAGTTCTTC
TRBV11-3	once	TRBD2	TRBJ2-7	CASSPRAGVQYF	TGTGCCAGCAGCCCTAGGGCGGGGGTACAGTACTTC
TRBV19	.	.	TRBJ2-6	CASSAVGANVLTF	TGTGCCAGTAGCGCAGTGGGGGCCAACGTCCTGACTTTC
TRBV5-4	.	.	TRBJ2-7	CASSTSYEQYF	TGTGCCAGCAGCACATCCTACGAGCAGTACTTC
TRBV11-2	.	TRBD2	TRBJ2-5	CASSHSGGQGTQYF	TGTGCCAGCAGCCATAGCGGGGGCCAGGGGACCCAGTACTTC
TRBV25-1	.	.	TRBJ2-7	CASSSDRSSYEQYF	TGTGCCAGCAGCTCGGATCGTTCCTCCTACGAGCAGTACTTC
TRBV29-1	.	.	TRBJ1-2	CSVVSGLSHGYTF	TGCAGCGTGGTCTCCGGGCTCAGCCATGGCTACACCTTC
TRBV27	.	.	TRBJ2-2	CASSLSRGTVTGELFF	TGTGCCAGCAGTTTATCACGGGGGACGGTCACCGGGGAGCTGTTTTTT
TRBV5-1	.	.	TRBJ2-2	CASSLGSGELFF	TGCGCCAGCAGCCTGGGCAGCGGGGAGCTGTTTTTT
TRBV6-1	.	.	TRBJ1-5	CASSELSTGQPQHF	TGTGCCAGCAGTGAACTGAGTACGGGGCAGCCCCAGCATTTT
TRBV14	.	.	TRBJ1-2	CASSQFPTGGYTF	TGTGCCAGCAGCCAGTTCCCTACCGGAGGCTACACCTTC
TRBV6-6	.	TRBD1	TRBJ2-1	CASSYWDRGDNEQFF	TGTGCCAGCAGTTACTGGGACAGGGGCGACAATGAGCAGTTCTTC
TRBV19	few	.	TRBJ2-5	CASSGVQETQYF	TGTGCCAGCTCGGGAGTCCAAGAGACCCAGTACTTC
TRBV5-4	.	.	TRBJ1-1	CASSLALNTEAFF	TGTGCCAGCAGCTTGGCCCTAAACACTGAAGCTTTCTTT
TRBV6-6	.	TRBD1	TRBJ1-1	CASSFGTALTFSAFF	TGTGCCAGCAGTTTTGGGACAGCCCTCACTTTTTCGGCTTTCTTT
TRBV6-6	.	.	TRBJ2-3	CASSRGTRDTDTQYF	TGTGCCAGCAGTCGAGGGACACGAGACACAGATACGCAGTATTTT
TRBV7-9	.	.	TRBJ2-3	CASSLRQGTSTDTQYF	TGTGCCAGCAGCCTCCGGCAGGGAACTAGCACAGATACGCAGTATTTT
TRBV4-3	.	TRBD1	TRBJ1-1	CASSEQGALGEAFF	TGCGCCAGCAGCGAGCAGGGGGCGCTTGGTGAAGCTTTCTTT
TRBV28	.	.	TRBJ1-1	CAGGGTEAFF	TGTGCGGGGGGAGGCACTGAAGCTTTCTTT
TRBV9	.	.	TRBJ1-2	CASSVEGSGYTF	TGTGCCAGCAGCGTAGAAGGCTCTGGCTACACCTTC
TRBV4-1	few	.	TRBJ1-3	CASSQEYAEWNTIYF	TGCGCCAGCAGCCAAGAGTATGCGGAGTGGAACACCATATATTTT
TRBV19	.	.	TRBJ2-1	CASSLPGGPSGNEQFF	TGTGCCAGTAGTCTCCCAGGGGGGCCGTCCGGCAATGAGCAGTTCTTC